These 10 T cell receptor beta chains were all obtained from the same sample, sequenced in a study of T cell responses to AZD1222 COVID-19 vaccine. Assay used: immunoSEQ multiplex PCR; TCRdb lists only in-frame clones, some missing. The sample carries about 120,000 clones, approximately 91% recorded once. Sequencing was performed on peripheral blood, taken 28 days after the second AZD1222 dose. The receptors here all came from an adult who received the AZD1222 COVID-19 vaccine.

The CDR3: CASSVSSGRTDTQYF. The DNA of the CDR3 is TGTGCCAGCAGCGTATCTAGCGGGAGGACAGATACGCAGTATTTT. V and J are TRBV9 and TRBJ2-3; the match to TRBD2 covers 11 bases. This CDR3 is built from 15 residues. The germline gives CDR1 SGDLS, CDR2 YYNGEE. V was clipped by 1 base and J by 3 bases; unmatched bases: 1.

This rearrangement joins TRBV27 to TRBJ2-7; D is perhaps TRBD1 (5 bases). The CDR3 is made up of 17 amino acids. Germline-derived CDR1 and CDR2 are MNHEY and SMNVEV (reference sequence). The V and J ends lost 4 bases and 0 bases respectively, with 19 bases between them. The chain's CDR3 is CASSYPPRAHASYEQYF. The CDR3 DNA sequence: TGTGCCAGCAGTTACCCCCCCAGGGCTCACGCCTCCTACGAGCAGTACTTC.

This chain uses TRBV13 with TRBJ2-2; D ambiguous. V shed 10 bases and J shed 2 bases, with 14 bases lying between them. The CDR3 spans 14 residues. Germline CDR1 PRHDT, CDR2 FYEKMQ (reference sequence). The CDR3 here is CAMTARSNTGELFF. CDR3 DNA: TGTGCCATGACGGCACGGAGTAACACCGGGGAGCTGTTTTTT. Variable domain in full (rest from reference TRBV13 and TRBJ2-2): AAGVIQSPRHLIKEKRETATLKCYPIPRHDTVYWYQQGPGQDPQFLISFYEKMQSDKGSIPDRFSAQQFSDYHSELNMSSLELGDSALYFCAMTARSNTGELFFGEGSRLTVL.

The rearrangement uses TRBV7-3 and TRBJ2-3; perhaps TRBD2 as D (5 bases). The germline CDR1 and CDR2 sequences are SGHTA and FQGTGA. Trimming took 5 bases from V and 0 from J, leaving 15 bases between them. This CDR3 is 16 amino acids long. As DNA, the CDR3 is TGTGCCAGCAGCCGCCGGGGTGGCTCTAGCACAGATACGCAGTATTTT. Translated, it gives CASSRRGGSSTDTQYF. The whole variable domain, remainder taken from reference TRBV7-3 and TRBJ2-3, is GAGVSQTPSNKVTEKGKYVELRCDPISGHTALYWYRQSLGQGPEFLIYFQGTGAADDSGLPNDRFFAVRPEGSVSTLKIQRTERGDSAVYLCASSRRGGSSTDTQYFGPGTRLTVL.

The chain couples TRBV11-2 to TRBJ2-1; TRBD1 or TRBD2 may be the D gene (5 bases each). Germline V CDR1 and CDR2: SGHAT, FQNNGV. The V end lost 0 bases, the J end lost 8 bases, and 11 bases lay between the germline ends. The CDR3 has 14 amino acids. For the CDR3, the DNA is TGTGCCAGCAGCTTAGAGCGCAGGGACCATGAGCAGTTCTTC. Translated, it gives CASSLERRDHEQFF.

This clone was picked up a small number of times. V and J are TRBV10-3 and TRBJ2-2; 8 bases are a match to TRBD1. CDR1 is ENHRY and CDR2 is SYGVKD in the germline V gene. V dropped 5 bases and J dropped 1; count of bases not matched to a gene: 6. The CDR3 sequence is 16 residues long. CDR3: CAISQTGAQNTGELFF. DNA of the CDR3: TGTGCCATCAGTCAGACAGGGGCCCAGAACACCGGGGAGCTGTTTTTT.

The V gene is TRBV7-6, the J gene TRBJ2-7, with D possibly being TRBD2 (6 bases). The CDR3 sequence is 17 residues long. V was cut by 4 bases and J by 5 bases, with 24 bases left in between. The germline CDR1 and CDR2 sequences are SGHVS and FNYEAQ. Here the CDR3 reads CASSSQFSGTSGDEQYF. Here the CDR3 DNA reads TGTGCCAGCAGCTCGCAATTTTCCGGGACGTCGGGGGACGAGCAGTACTTC.

The chain joins TRBV5-1 to TRBJ2-3, with no clear D. V lost 6 bases and J lost 0, with 14 bases in between. The CDR3 runs 15 residues. Germline CDR1 is SGHRS and CDR2 is YFSETQ. The CDR3 nucleotides read TGCGCCAGCAACGATCCGTCGGCTAGCACAGATACGCAGTATTTT. Translated: CASNDPSASTDTQYF.

The chain carries TRBV10-3 and TRBJ2-3; the match to TRBD2 covers 11 bases. The germline CDR1 and CDR2 sequences are ENHRY and SYGVKD. The CDR3 is 16 residues long. J was trimmed by 2 bases and V by 3 bases; bases with no gene match: 4. CDR3 DNA sequence: TGTGCCATCAGTGAACCACTAGCGGGAGTCACAGATACGCAGTATTTT. Translating gives CAISEPLAGVTDTQYF.

This sequence joins TRBV11-1 and TRBJ2-1; D unclear. CDR1 and CDR2 from the germline V gene are SGHAT and FQDESV (reference sequence). This CDR3 comprises 13 residues. Trimming cost V 5 bases and J 4 bases, with 9 bases left between them. CDR3 DNA: TGTGCCAGCAGCGAGGATCTATACAATGAGCAGTTCTTC. This gives the protein CASSEDLYNEQFF.